One sample yielded the 2 T cell receptor beta chains listed below, sequenced in a study of T cells in Graves' hyperthyroidism and ophthalmopathy. The investigators amplified TCR beta CDR3 regions from RNA transcripts. Researchers ran a first-round RT-PCR on the TCR CDR3 using the HTBI primer set. One entry per CDR3 protein results from TCRdb running MiXCR on the multiplex PCR reads. The sample has about 690,000 distinct CDR3 sequences, around a sixth seen once; the top ten hold about 14%. Specimen: blood. The receptors derive from a man aged 45-65 years with Graves' hyperthyroidism.

This clonotype was picked up many times. The chain recombines TRBV7-2 with TRBJ2-3, with 12 bases aligning to TRBD2. There are 18 residues in the CDR3. Germline CDR1 is SGHTA and CDR2 is FQGNSA. The junction had 11 bases not matched to a gene; V was cut back by 5 bases and J by 2 bases. This chain's CDR3 is CASSHSTSGRKITDTQYF. DNA of the CDR3: TGTGCCAGCAGCCACTCAACTAGCGGGAGGAAAATCACAGATACGCAGTATTTT.

This clonotype has a count of ten or more. The chain uses TRBV28 and TRBJ2-7, with TRBD2 as a possible D gene (7 bases). The CDR3 covers 15 residues. Germline-derived CDR1 and CDR2 are MDHEN and SYDVKM. The germline V and J ends were trimmed by 1 base and 3 bases, with 13 bases remaining between them. CDR3 nucleotide sequence: TGTGCCAGCAGTTTATACGGGGGGCGCTTCTACGAGCAGTACTTC. Amino acid sequence: CASSLYGGRFYEQYF.